Below, 26 T cell receptor beta chains from the same sample are listed, as sequenced in a study of yellow fever vaccine responses in identical twins. TCRdb fed the RT-PCR reads into MiXCR, producing one record per CDR3 protein. In the table there are tens of thousands of distinct CDR3 sequences, about 61% of which are singletons. The sample was T cells from blood (PBMCs), unsorted or a sorted subset (not recorded which), taken before or after yellow fever vaccination (not recorded which). The receptor set was obtained from a woman between 18 and 29 years old who received the yellow fever vaccine.

The V call is TRBV2, the J call TRBJ2-1; 13 positions agree with TRBD2. V lost 5 bases and J lost 4; bases outside the gene matches: 8. This CDR3 is 17 amino acids long. Germline CDR1 is SNHLY and CDR2 is FYNNEI. CDR3 in amino acids: CASSPGLAGVRYNEQFF. CDR3 DNA sequence: TGTGCCAGCAGTCCCGGACTAGCGGGGGTCCGATACAATGAGCAGTTCTTC.

The chain carries TRBV6-5 and TRBJ2-3; D unclear. The germline V gene has CDR1 MNHEY and CDR2 SVGAGI. CDR3 length: 15 residues. Trimming cost V 2 bases and J 2 bases, with 11 bases left between them. The CDR3 coding sequence is TGTGCCAGCAGTTACGGGGTACCACACACAGATACGCAGTATTTT. The encoded protein is CASSYGVPHTDTQYF.

The chain combines TRBV20-1 with TRBJ2-1, with D tentatively TRBD2 (6 bases). The CDR3 runs 14 residues. With 6 bases removed from V and 8 bases from J, the gap between germline ends came to 20 bases. Germline CDR1 DFQATT, CDR2 SNEGSKA (reference sequence). CDR3 loop: CSAPGPREEDEQFF. Here the CDR3 DNA reads TGCAGTGCACCCGGCCCTAGGGAGGAGGATGAGCAGTTCTTC.

The chain links TRBV4-2 to TRBJ2-1; 9 bases are shared with TRBD2. Germline assignment: CDR1 LGHNA and CDR2 YNFKEQ. The trim removed 1 base at V and 2 bases at J, leaving 3 bases unmatched. The CDR3 is made up of 16 amino acids. CDR3 sequence (DNA): TGTGCCAGCAGCCAAGCCCTAGCGGGACCCTACAATGAGCAGTTCTTC. Protein product: CASSQALAGPYNEQFF.

The chain is built from TRBV10-3 and TRBJ1-4, with 10 bases lining up with TRBD1. J gave up 8 bases and V 6 bases, and 6 bases lay outside the gene matches. The CDR3 runs 14 residues. Germline CDR1 is ENHRY and CDR2 is SYGVKD. CDR3 sequence: CAIRAGTGDEKLFF. The CDR3 bases are TGTGCCATCAGGGCCGGGACAGGGGACGAAAAACTGTTTTTT.

V is TRBV20-1 and J is TRBJ2-5; 8 positions match TRBD2. The length of the CDR3 is 15 residues. The germline V gene has CDR1 DFQATT and CDR2 SNEGSKA (reference sequence). Trimming cost V 0 bases and J 2 bases; bases outside gene matches: 5. The CDR3 spells CSARDPTSVQETQYF. In DNA, the CDR3 is TGCAGTGCTAGAGATCCGACTAGCGTTCAAGAGACCCAGTACTTC.

The gene calls are TRBV18 and TRBJ1-5, with D unclear. This CDR3 contains 17 residues. Trimming shortened V by 2 bases and J by 9 bases, and 23 bases separated the two germline ends. The germline CDR1 and CDR2 sequences are KGHSH and LQKENI. The CDR3 spells CASSPGSDGPFVRPQHF. The CDR3 DNA is TGTGCCAGCTCACCAGGGTCAGACGGCCCGTTCGTCCGGCCCCAGCATTTT. The variable domain in full, with the rest retrieved from reference TRBV18 and TRBJ1-5, is NAGVMQNPRHLVRRRGQEARLRCSPMKGHSHVYWYRQLPEEGLKFMVYLQKENIIDESGMPKERFSAEFPKEGPSILRIQQVVRGDSAAYFCASSPGSDGPFVRPQHFGDGTRLSIL.

The chain has TRBV11-1 and TRBJ2-1; D gene unclear. The CDR3 is made up of 15 amino acids. V lost 5 bases and J 4 bases, leaving 15 bases between the germline ends. Germline CDR1 SGHAT, CDR2 FQDESV (reference sequence). CDR3 protein: CASSLSNLGYNEQFF. In DNA, the CDR3 is TGTGCCAGCAGCCTGTCAAACTTGGGGTACAATGAGCAGTTCTTC.

V is TRBV20-1 and J is TRBJ1-2, with TRBD1 matching 8 bases. Germline V gives CDR1 DFQATT, CDR2 SNEGSKA (reference sequence). The ends lost 7 bases at V and 6 bases at J; junction bases unmatched: 10. The CDR3 consists of 13 residues. The CDR3 coding sequence is TGCAGTGGGGCAGGGGGCATACTTGATGGCTACACCTTC. Protein sequence: CSGAGGILDGYTF.

The rearrangement links TRBV5-4 to TRBJ2-3, with 10 bases identical to TRBD2. CDR1 and CDR2 (germline): SGHNT, YYREEE (reference sequence). The ends lost 0 bases at V and 1 base at J; junction bases unmatched: 8. The CDR3 runs to 18 residues. In nucleotides, the CDR3 is TGTGCCAGCAGCTTGGCGTCTAGCGGGGGTATCCGCACAGATACGCAGTATTTT. Translating gives CASSLASSGGIRTDTQYF. Supplemented by reference TRBV5-4 and TRBJ2-3, the full variable domain reads ETGVTQSPTHLIKTRGQQVTLRCSSQSGHNTVSWYQQALGQGPQFIFQYYREEENGRGNFPPRFSGLQFPNYSSELNVNALELDDSALYLCASSLASSGGIRTDTQYFGPGTRLTVL.

The chain recombines TRBV29-1 with TRBJ2-1; 7 bases map to TRBD2. The CDR3 extends over 12 amino acids. Trimming at V came to 3 bases and at J to 9 bases, leaving 5 bases not matched to a gene. Germline V CDR1 and CDR2: SQVTM, ANQGSEA. The chain's CDR3 is CSVDLSGVEQFF. CDR3 nucleotide sequence: TGCAGCGTTGATTTGAGCGGGGTTGAGCAGTTCTTC.

CDR3 sequence reads: CASSESIADTGELFF. The CDR3 bases are TGCGCCAGCAGTGAGTCGATTGCGGACACCGGGGAGCTGTTTTTT. The chain recombines TRBV10-1 with TRBJ2-2, with D uncertain. Germline-derived CDR1 and CDR2 are WNHNN and SYGVQD (reference sequence). V dropped 0 bases and J dropped 3 bases, with 8 bases sitting between them. This CDR3 contains 15 residues.

This clonotype turned up a few times. The J gene is TRBJ2-1, the V gene TRBV20-1, with 7 bases aligning to TRBD2. The CDR3 sequence is 13 residues long. V gave up 2 bases and J gave up 10 bases; unmatched junction bases: 8. The V gene's germline CDR1 is DFQATT and CDR2 SNEGSKA (reference sequence). CDR3 bases: TGCAGTGCTAGAAACATGGGAGGGAGGGAGCAGTTCTTC. Translating gives CSARNMGGREQFF.

This sequence joins TRBV7-3 and TRBJ2-1, with no clear D. CDR1 and CDR2 from the germline V gene are SGHTA and FQGTGA. This CDR3 region has 16 residues. V gave up 0 bases and J gave up 2 bases, with 11 bases separating them. CDR3: CASSLTSLAPYNEQFF. For the CDR3, the DNA is TGTGCCAGCAGCTTAACCTCACTTGCCCCCTACAATGAGCAGTTCTTC.

In its sample, this clonotype was seen a few times. This chain connects TRBV2 to TRBJ2-3; 8 bases match TRBD2. The CDR3 runs to 14 residues. CDR1 is SNHLY and CDR2 is FYNNEI in the germline V gene. V shed 6 bases and J 4 bases; nucleotides not matched to a gene: 6. This chain's CDR3 is CASREREFPDTQYF. CDR3 coding DNA: TGTGCCAGCAGAGAGCGGGAGTTTCCAGATACGCAGTATTTT.

This chain uses TRBV7-9 with TRBJ2-1, with 10 bases that match TRBD2. Germline V CDR1 and CDR2: SEHNR, FQNEAQ (reference sequence). The length of the CDR3 is 15 residues. V trimming: 4 bases; J trimming: 5 bases; junction bases outside the gene matches: 5. In nucleotides, the CDR3 is TGTGCCAGCAGCTACCCTAGCGGGAGAGACAATGAGCAGTTCTTC. This sequence encodes CASSYPSGRDNEQFF.

The chain carries TRBV7-6 and TRBJ2-1, with 8 positions matching TRBD2. The length of the CDR3 is 15 residues. Germline values: CDR1 SGHVS, CDR2 FNYEAQ. V lost 5 bases, J lost 10 bases, and 13 bases stayed unmatched. The CDR3 loop reads CASSLPASGGGEQFF. The CDR3 DNA follows: TGTGCCAGCAGCCTCCCCGCTAGCGGCGGGGGGGAGCAGTTCTTC.

The chain couples TRBV29-1 to TRBJ2-2; D assignment may be TRBD1 or TRBD2 (5 bases each). Germline V lookup: CDR1 SQVTM, CDR2 ANQGSEA. V was cut by 6 bases and J by 3 bases, with 23 bases left in between. This CDR3 comprises 17 residues. The CDR3: CSVHHRGGSRDTGELFF. The CDR3 nucleotides are TGCAGCGTACACCACCGGGGCGGAAGCCGTGACACCGGGGAGCTGTTTTTT.

The J gene is TRBJ2-3, the V gene TRBV7-9, with 12 bases matching TRBD1. The CDR3 extends over 18 amino acids. J lost 4 bases, V lost 4 bases, and 12 bases had no gene match. Per the germline V gene, CDR1 is SEHNR and CDR2 is FQNEAQ (reference sequence). CDR3 amino acids: CASSSRDRGRQPPDTQYF. The CDR3 nucleotides are TGTGCCAGCAGCTCTCGGGACAGGGGGCGGCAACCCCCAGATACGCAGTATTTT.

The chain couples TRBV29-1 to TRBJ2-1, with TRBD2 matching over 11 bases. Germline V CDR1 and CDR2: SQVTM, ANQGSEA. J lost 2 bases, V lost 1 base, and 4 bases had no gene match. This CDR3 contains 16 residues. The CDR3 spells CSVEGLAGGPYNEQFF. For the CDR3, the DNA is TGCAGCGTTGAAGGGCTAGCGGGAGGACCCTACAATGAGCAGTTCTTC.

This clonotype came up once. The chain joins TRBV3-1 to TRBJ1-1, with 11 bases lining up with TRBD1. The germline gives CDR1 LGHDT, CDR2 YNNKEL (reference sequence). The length of the CDR3 is 15 residues. V lost 4 bases and J lost 4; bases outside the gene matches: 5. The CDR3 region is CASSLGTGGSTEAFF. Here the CDR3 DNA reads TGTGCCAGCAGCCTCGGGACAGGGGGGTCCACTGAAGCTTTCTTT.

The J gene is TRBJ1-4, the V gene TRBV15; D not certain. The CDR3 is 15 amino acids. The V and J ends lost 5 bases and 3 bases respectively, with 13 bases between them. Germline V gene sequence: CDR1 LNHNV, CDR2 YYDKDF (reference sequence). The CDR3 sequence is CATSSRPAANEKLFF. The CDR3 DNA sequence: TGTGCCACCAGCTCGCGGCCCGCGGCTAATGAAAAACTGTTTTTT.

The chain joins TRBV10-1 to TRBJ2-3; 7 bases agree with TRBD1. Germline V gene lookup returns CDR1 WNHNN and CDR2 SYGVQD (reference sequence). The CDR3 consists of 14 residues. Trimming took 4 bases from V and 0 from J; bases not matched to a gene: 1. CDR3 DNA: TGCGCCAGCAGTGGGGACAGTAGCACAGATACGCAGTATTTT. Translation gives CASSGDSSTDTQYF.

J is TRBJ1-2 and V is TRBV28; D gene ambiguous. Germline V gene lookup returns CDR1 MDHEN and CDR2 SYDVKM. Trimming shortened V by 5 bases and J by 5 bases, and 6 bases separated the two germline ends. This CDR3 is 11 amino acids long. CDR3: CASSDIYGYTF. For the CDR3, the DNA is TGTGCCAGCAGTGATATATATGGCTACACCTTC.

Here the CDR3 DNA reads TGTGCCAGCAGTTTAGAGACAGGGGGCCGTGGTGAGCAGTTCTTC. Protein sequence: CASSLETGGRGEQFF. J is TRBJ2-1 and V is TRBV12-3 or TRBV12-4, with 10 bases that match TRBD1. This CDR3 spans 15 amino acids. The J segment lost 9 bases and the V segment lost 1 base, leaving 6 bases of the junction unmatched.

The rearrangement uses TRBV6-1 and TRBJ2-1, with no clear D. V shed 2 bases and J shed 4 bases, with 6 bases lying between them. This CDR3 comprises 13 residues. From germline, CDR1 is MNHNS and CDR2 SASEGT. Here the CDR3 reads CASSENPYNEQFF. CDR3 coding DNA: TGTGCCAGCAGTGAAAACCCGTACAATGAGCAGTTCTTC.